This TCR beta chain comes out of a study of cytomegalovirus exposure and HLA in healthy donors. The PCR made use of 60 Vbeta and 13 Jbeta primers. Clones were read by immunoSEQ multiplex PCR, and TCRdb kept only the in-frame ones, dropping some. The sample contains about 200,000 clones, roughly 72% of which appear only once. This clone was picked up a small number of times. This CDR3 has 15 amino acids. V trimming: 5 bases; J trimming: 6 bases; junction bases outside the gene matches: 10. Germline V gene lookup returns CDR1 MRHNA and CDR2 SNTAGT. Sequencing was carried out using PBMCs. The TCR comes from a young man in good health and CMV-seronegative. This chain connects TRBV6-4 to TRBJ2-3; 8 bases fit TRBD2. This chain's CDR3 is CASSPSSGGGDTQYF. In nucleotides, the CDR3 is TGTGCCAGCAGTCCCTCAAGCGGGGGTGGGGATACGCAGTATTTT.